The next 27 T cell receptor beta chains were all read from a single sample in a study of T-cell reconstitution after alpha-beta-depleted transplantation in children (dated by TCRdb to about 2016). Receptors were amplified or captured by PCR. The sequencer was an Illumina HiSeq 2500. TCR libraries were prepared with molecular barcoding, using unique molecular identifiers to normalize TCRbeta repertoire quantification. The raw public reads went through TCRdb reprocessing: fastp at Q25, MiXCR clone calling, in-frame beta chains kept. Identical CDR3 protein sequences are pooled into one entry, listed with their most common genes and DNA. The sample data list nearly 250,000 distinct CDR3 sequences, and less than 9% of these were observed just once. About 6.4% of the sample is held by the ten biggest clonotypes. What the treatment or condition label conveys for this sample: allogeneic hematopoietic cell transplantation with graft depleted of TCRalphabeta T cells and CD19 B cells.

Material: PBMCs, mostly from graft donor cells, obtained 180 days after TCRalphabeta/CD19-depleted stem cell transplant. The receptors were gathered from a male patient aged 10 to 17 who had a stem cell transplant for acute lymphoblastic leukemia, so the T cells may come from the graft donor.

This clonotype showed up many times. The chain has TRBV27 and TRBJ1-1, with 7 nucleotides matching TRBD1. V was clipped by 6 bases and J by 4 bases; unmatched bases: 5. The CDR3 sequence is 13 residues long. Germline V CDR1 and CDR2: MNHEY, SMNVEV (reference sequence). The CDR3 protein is CASSKRQGTEAFF. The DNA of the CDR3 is TGTGCCAGCAGCAAAAGACAGGGCACTGAAGCTTTCTTT.

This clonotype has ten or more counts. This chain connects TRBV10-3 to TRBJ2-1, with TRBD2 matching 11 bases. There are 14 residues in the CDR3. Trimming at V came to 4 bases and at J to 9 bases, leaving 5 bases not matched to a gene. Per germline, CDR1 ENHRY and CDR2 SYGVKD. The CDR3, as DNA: TGTGCCATCAGTGGGAGACTAGCGGGGCTTGAGCAGTTCTTC. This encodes CAISGRLAGLEQFF.

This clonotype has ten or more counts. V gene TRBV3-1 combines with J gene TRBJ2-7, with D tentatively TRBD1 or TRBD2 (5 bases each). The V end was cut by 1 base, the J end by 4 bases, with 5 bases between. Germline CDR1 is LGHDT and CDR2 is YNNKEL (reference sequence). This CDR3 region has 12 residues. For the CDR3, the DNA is TGTGCCAGCAGCCAAGGGGGGTACGAGCAGTACTTC. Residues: CASSQGGYEQYF.

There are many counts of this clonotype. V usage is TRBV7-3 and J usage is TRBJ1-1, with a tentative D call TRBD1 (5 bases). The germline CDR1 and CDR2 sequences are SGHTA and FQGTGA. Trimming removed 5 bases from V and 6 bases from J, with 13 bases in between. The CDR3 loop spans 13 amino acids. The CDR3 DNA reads TGTGCCAGCAGCAGGGACCTTTCCTCTGAAGCTTTCTTT. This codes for CASSRDLSSEAFF.

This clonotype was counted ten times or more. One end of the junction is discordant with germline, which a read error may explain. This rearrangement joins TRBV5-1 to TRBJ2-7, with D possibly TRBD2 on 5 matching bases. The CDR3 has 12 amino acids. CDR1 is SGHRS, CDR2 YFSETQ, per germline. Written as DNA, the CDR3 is TGTGCCAGCAGCCGGGACTCCTACGAGCAGTACTTC. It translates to CASSRDSYEQYF.

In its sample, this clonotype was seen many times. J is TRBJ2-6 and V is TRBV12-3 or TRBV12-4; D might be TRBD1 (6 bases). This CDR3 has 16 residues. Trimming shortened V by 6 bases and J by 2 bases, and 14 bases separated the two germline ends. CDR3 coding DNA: TGTGCCAGCAGACGAGGACAGACCGCTGGGGCCAACGTCCTGACTTTC. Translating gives CASRRGQTAGANVLTF.

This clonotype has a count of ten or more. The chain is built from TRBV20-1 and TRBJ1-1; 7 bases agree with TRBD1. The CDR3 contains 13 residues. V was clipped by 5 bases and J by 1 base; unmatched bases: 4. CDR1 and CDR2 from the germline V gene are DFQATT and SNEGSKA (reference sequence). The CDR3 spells CSALQGRNTEAFF. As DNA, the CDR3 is TGCAGTGCTTTACAGGGGAGGAACACTGAAGCTTTCTTT.

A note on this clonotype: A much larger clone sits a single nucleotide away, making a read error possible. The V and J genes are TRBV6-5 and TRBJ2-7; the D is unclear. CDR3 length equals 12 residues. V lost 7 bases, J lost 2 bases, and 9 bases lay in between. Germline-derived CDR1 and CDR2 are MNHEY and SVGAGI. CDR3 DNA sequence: TGTGCCAGCACGGCCAGCCCCTACGAGCAGTACTTC. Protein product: CASTASPYEQYF.

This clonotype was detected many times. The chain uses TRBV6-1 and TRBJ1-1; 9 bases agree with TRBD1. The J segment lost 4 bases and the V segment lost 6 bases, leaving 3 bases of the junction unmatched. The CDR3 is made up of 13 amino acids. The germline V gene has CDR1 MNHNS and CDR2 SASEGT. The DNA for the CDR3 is TGTGCCAGCAGGGGACAGGGCGGCACTGAAGCTTTCTTT. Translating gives CASRGQGGTEAFF.

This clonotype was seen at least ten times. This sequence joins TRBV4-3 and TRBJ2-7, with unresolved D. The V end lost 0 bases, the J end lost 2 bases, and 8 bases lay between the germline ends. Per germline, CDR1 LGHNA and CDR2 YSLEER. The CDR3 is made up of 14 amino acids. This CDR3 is CASSQDLATYEQYF. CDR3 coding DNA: TGCGCCAGCAGCCAAGATCTGGCAACCTACGAGCAGTACTTC.

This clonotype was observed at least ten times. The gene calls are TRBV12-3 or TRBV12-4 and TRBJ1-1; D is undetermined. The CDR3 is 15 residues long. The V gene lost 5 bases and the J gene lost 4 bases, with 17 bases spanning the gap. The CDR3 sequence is CASSRGSPEGTEAFF. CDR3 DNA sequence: TGTGCCAGCAGTCGCGGTTCCCCCGAGGGCACTGAAGCTTTCTTT.

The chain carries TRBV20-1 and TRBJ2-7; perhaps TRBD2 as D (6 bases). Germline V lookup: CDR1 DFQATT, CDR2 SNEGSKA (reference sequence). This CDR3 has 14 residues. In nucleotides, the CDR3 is TGCAGCGCCAGACTGAAGGGAGCGGGTAGCGAGCAGTACTTC. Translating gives CSARLKGAGSEQYF.

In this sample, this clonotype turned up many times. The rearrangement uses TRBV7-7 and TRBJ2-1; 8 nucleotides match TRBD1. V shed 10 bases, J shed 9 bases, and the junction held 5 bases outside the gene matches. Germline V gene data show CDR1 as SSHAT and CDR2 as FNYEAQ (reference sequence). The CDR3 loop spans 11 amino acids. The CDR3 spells CAIQGAGEQFF. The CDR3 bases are TGTGCCATTCAGGGGGCGGGTGAGCAGTTCTTC.

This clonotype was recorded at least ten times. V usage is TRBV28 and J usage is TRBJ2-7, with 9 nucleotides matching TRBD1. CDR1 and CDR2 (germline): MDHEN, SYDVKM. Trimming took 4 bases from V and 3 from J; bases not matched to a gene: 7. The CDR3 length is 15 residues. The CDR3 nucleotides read TGTGCCAGCAGTTACAGGGGGCCCATAGACTACGAGCAGTACTTC. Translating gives CASSYRGPIDYEQYF.

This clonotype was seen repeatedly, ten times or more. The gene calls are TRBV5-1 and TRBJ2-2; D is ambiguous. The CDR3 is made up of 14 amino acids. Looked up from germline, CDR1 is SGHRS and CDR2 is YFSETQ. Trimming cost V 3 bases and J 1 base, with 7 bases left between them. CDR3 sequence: CASSYELNTGELFF. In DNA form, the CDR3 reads TGCGCCAGCAGCTATGAACTGAACACCGGGGAGCTGTTTTTT.

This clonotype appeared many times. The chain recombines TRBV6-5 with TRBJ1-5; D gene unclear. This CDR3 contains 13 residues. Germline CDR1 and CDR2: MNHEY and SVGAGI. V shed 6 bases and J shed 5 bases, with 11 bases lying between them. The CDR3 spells CASSRVMHQPQHF. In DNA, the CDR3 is TGTGCCAGCAGCCGGGTCATGCATCAGCCCCAGCATTTT.

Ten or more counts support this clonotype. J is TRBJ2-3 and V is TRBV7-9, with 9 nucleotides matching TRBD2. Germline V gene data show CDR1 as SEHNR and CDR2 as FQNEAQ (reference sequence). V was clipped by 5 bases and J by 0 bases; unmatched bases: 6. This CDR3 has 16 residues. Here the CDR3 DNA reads TGTGCCAGCAGCGTTGGACTAGCGCCTAGCACAGATACGCAGTATTTT. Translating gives CASSVGLAPSTDTQYF.

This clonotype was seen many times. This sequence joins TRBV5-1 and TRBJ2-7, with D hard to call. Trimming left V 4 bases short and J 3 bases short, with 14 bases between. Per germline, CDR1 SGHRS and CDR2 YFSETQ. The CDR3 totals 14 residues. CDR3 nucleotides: TGCGCCAGCAGCACGGACGGCTTACGCTACGAGCAGTACTTC. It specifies CASSTDGLRYEQYF. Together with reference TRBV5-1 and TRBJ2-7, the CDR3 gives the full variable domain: KAGVTQTPRYLIKTRGQQVTLSCSPISGHRSVSWYQQTPGQGLQFLFEYFSETQRNKGNFPGRFSGRQFSNSRSEMNVSTLELGDSALYLCASSTDGLRYEQYFGPGTRLTVT.

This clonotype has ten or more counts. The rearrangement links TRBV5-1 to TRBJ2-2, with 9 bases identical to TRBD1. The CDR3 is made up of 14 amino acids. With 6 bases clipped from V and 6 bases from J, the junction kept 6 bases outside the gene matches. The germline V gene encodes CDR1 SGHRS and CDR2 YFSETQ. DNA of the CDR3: TGCGCCAGCATCCCGGGACAGGGCTCCGGGGAGCTGTTTTTT. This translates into CASIPGQGSGELFF.

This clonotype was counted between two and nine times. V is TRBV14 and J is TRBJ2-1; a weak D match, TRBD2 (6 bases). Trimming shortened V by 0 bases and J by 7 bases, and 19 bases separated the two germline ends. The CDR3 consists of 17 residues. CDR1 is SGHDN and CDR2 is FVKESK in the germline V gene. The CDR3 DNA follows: TGTGCCAGCAGCCAAGATGCGTGGAGGGTCGCGGTAAATGAGCAGTTCTTC. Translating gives CASSQDAWRVAVNEQFF. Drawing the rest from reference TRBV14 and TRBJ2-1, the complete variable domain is EAGVTQFPSHSVIEKGQTVTLRCDPISGHDNLYWYRRVMGKEIKFLLHFVKESKQDESGMPNNRFLAERTGGTYSTLKVQPAELEDSGVYFCASSQDAWRVAVNEQFFGPGTRLTVL.

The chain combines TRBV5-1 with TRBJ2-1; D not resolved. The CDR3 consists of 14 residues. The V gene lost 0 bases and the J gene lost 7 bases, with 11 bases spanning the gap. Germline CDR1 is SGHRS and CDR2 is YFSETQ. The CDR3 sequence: CASSLGDSLNEQFF. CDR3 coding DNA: TGCGCCAGCAGCTTGGGTGATAGCTTGAATGAGCAGTTCTTC.

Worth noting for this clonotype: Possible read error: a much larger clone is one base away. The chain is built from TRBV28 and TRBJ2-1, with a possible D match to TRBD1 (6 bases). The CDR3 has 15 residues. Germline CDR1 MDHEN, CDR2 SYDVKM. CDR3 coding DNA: TGTGCCAGCAGTAATGCGGACAGATACTACTATGAGCAGTTCTTC. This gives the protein CASSNADRYYYEQFF.

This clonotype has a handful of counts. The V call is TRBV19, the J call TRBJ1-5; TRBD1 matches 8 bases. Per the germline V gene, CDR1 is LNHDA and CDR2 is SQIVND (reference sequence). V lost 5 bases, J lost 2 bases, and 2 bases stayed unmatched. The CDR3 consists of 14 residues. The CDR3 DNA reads TGTGCCAGTAGTGTGGACAGGGGCAATCAGCCCCAGCATTTT. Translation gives CASSVDRGNQPQHF. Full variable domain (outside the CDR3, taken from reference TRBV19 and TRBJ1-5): DGGITQSPKYLFRKEGQNVTLSCEQNLNHDAMYWYRQDPGQGLRLIYYSQIVNDFQKGDIAEGYSVSREKKESFPLTVTSAQKNPTAFYLCASSVDRGNQPQHFGDGTRLSIL.

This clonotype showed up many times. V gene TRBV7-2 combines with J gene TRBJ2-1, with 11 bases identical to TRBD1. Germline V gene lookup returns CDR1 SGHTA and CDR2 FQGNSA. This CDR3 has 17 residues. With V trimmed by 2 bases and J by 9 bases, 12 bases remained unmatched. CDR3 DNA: TGTGCCAGCAGCTTAATGGGGCCGGGACAGGGGGTAGCTGAGCAGTTCTTC. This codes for CASSLMGPGQGVAEQFF.

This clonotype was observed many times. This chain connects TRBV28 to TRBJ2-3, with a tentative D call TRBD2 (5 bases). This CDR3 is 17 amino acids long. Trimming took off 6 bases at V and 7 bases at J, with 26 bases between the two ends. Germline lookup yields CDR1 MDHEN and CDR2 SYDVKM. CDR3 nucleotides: TGTGCCAGCAGCCCACGGGGTTCCCGCATCCCCCCATATACGCAGTATTTT. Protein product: CASSPRGSRIPPYTQYF.

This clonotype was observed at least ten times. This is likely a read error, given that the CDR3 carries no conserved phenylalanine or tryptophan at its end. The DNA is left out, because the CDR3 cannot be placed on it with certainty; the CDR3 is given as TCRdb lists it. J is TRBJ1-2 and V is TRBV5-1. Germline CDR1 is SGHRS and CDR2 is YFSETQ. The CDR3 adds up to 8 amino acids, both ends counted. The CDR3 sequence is CASSSTAI.

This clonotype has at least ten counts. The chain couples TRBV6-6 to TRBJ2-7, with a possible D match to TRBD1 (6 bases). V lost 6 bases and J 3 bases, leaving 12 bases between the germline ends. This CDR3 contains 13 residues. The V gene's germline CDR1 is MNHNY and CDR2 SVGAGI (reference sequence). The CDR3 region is CASSRDTHYEQYF. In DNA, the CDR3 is TGTGCCAGCAGCCGGGACACACACTACGAGCAGTACTTC.